This TCR beta chain was retrieved from a study of response to subunit inactivated influenza vaccine. TCRdb re-called the RT-PCR reads through MiXCR, storing one row per CDR3 protein. Among around 250,000 distinct CDR3 sequences listed, over 9% were seen once. This clonotype was observed many times. Antigen unknown. Study results and caveats: The authors proposed limited new T cell recruitment per seasonal influenza vaccination.

The receptor was isolated from a man in his fifties who received an inactivated influenza vaccine. The sample was non-naive T cells sorted from PBMCs, taken roughly 2 weeks before vaccination.

The CDR3 sequence: CASSLVGGGTPYEQYF. CDR3 bases: TGTGCCAGCAGCTTAGTTGGCGGGGGGACCCCCTACGAGCAGTACTTC. This rearrangement joins TRBV7-2 to TRBJ2-7; 8 positions match TRBD2. Losses at the gene ends were 1 base for V and 2 bases for J; bases not matched to a gene: 7. The germline CDR1 and CDR2 sequences are SGHTA and FQGNSA. The CDR3 sequence is 16 residues long.